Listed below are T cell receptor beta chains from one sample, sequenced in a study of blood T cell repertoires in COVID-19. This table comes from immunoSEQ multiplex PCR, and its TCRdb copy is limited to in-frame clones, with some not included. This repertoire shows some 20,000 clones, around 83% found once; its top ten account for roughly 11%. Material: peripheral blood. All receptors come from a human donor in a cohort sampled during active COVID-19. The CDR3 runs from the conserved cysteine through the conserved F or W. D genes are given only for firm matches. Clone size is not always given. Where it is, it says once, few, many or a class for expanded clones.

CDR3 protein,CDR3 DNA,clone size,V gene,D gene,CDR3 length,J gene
CASSYPRLAAVGDTQYF,TGTGCCAGCAGTTACCCCCGACTAGCGGCAGTCGGGGATACGCAGTATTTT,NA,TRBV6-2/TRBV6-3,TRBD2,17,TRBJ2-3
CASSPLGGAGGYTF,TGTGCCAGCAGCCCCTTAGGGGGGGCAGGTGGCTACACCTTC,NA,TRBV5-6,NA,14,TRBJ1-2
CASSFMGGYEQYF,TGTGCCAGCAGTTTTATGGGGGGCTACGAGCAGTACTTC,NA,TRBV27,NA,13,TRBJ2-7
CASSARLAGSIWNNEQFF,TGCGCCAGCAGCGCAAGACTAGCGGGTAGTATCTGGAACAATGAGCAGTTCTTC,NA,TRBV5-1,TRBD2,18,TRBJ2-1
CASSPGTEVSSYNEQFF,TGTGCCAGCAGCCCCGGGACAGAAGTTAGCTCCTACAATGAGCAGTTCTTC,NA,TRBV3-1/TRBV3-2,TRBD1,17,TRBJ2-1
CASSVVASSYEQYF,TGTGCCAGCAGCGTAGTAGCTTCTTCCTACGAGCAGTACTTC,NA,TRBV9,NA,14,TRBJ2-7
CASSAGQGARNEQFF,TGCGCCAGCAGTGCTGGACAGGGGGCGCGTAATGAGCAGTTCTTC,NA,TRBV5-1,TRBD1,15,TRBJ2-1
CASSLLPGQENTQYF,TGTGCCAGCTCACTACTTCCGGGACAGGAGAATACGCAGTATTTT,NA,TRBV18,TRBD1,15,TRBJ2-3
CASSSTGGAINYGYTF,TGCGCCAGCAGCTCCACCGGGGGGGCAATTAACTATGGCTACACCTTC,NA,TRBV5-1,NA,16,TRBJ1-2
CASSLSPTSGRARETQYF,TGTGCCAGCAGCTTATCACCGACTAGCGGGAGGGCAAGGGAGACCCAGTACTTC,NA,TRBV7-6,TRBD2,18,TRBJ2-5
CASSQVWASGTNEQFF,TGTGCCAGCAGCCAAGTCTGGGCTAGCGGGACCAATGAGCAGTTCTTC,once,TRBV7-6,TRBD2,16,TRBJ2-1
CATSRDGLEGSDEQFF,TGTGCCACCAGCAGAGATGGTCTGGAGGGGAGCGATGAGCAGTTCTTC,NA,TRBV15,NA,16,TRBJ2-1
CASSLAGGAFKAFF,TGTGCCAGCAGTTTAGCGGGGGGGGCGTTTAAGGCTTTCTTT,NA,TRBV27,NA,14,TRBJ1-1
CASSVEPWTTGANVLTF,TGTGCCAGCAGCGTAGAGCCTTGGACTACTGGGGCCAACGTCCTGACTTTC,NA,TRBV9,NA,17,TRBJ2-6
CASSYSSSGRANEQFF,TGTGCCAGCAGTTACTCGAGTAGCGGGAGGGCAAATGAGCAGTTCTTC,NA,TRBV6-5,TRBD2,16,TRBJ2-1
CASSLLTGELFF,TGTGCCAGCAGCCTACTAACCGGGGAGCTGTTTTTT,NA,TRBV5-6,NA,12,TRBJ2-2
CASSVSSGRGTGELFF,TGTGCCAGCAGCGTATCTAGCGGGAGGGGCACCGGGGAGCTGTTTTTT,once,TRBV9,TRBD2,16,TRBJ2-2